This T cell receptor beta chain was documented in a study of human T cells and chemical hapten exposure. Library preparation tagged each individual cDNA molecule with a unique molecular identifier. In the authors' methods: Per sample, the median was around 100,000 TCRs, with values from around 25,000 to 690,000. TCRdb itself ran the RACE reads through MiXCR, one entry per CDR3 protein. The authors' filters were not applied to this entry. The sample carries roughly 130,000 distinct CDR3 sequences, approximately 9% recorded once. This sample's time point: healthy volunteer bleed at 2 weeks. Total RNA came from unfractionated whole blood. This clonotype has more than one count but fewer than ten. What it binds is unknown. Study-level points and caveats: No shift was seen in TCRs above 1 in 1000 frequency with DPC sensitization.

The CDR3 covers 12 residues. V lost 3 bases, J lost 4 bases, and 9 bases lay in between. Germline CDR1 SQVTM, CDR2 ANQGSEA. The receptor was derived from a male donor in good health. Some clones in this sample may be carry-over from other donors' samples. The source material was whole blood. V gene TRBV29-1 combines with J gene TRBJ1-2; a possible D gene is TRBD1 (6 bases). DNA of the CDR3: TGCAGCGTTGACAGGGGTGGCTATGGCTACACCTTC. It codes for CSVDRGGYGYTF.